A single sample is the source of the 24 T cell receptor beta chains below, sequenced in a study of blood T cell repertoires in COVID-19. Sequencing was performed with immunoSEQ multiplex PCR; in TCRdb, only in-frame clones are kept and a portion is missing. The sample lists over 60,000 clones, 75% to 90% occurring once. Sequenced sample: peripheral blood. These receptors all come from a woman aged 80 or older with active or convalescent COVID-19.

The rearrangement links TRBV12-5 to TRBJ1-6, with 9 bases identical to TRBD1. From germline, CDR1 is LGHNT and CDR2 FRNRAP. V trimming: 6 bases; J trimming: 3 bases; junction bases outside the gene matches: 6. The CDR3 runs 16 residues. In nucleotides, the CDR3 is TGTGCTAGTGGATCTACAGGGGGCGTCTATAATTCACCCCTCCACTTT. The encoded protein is CASGSTGGVYNSPLHF.

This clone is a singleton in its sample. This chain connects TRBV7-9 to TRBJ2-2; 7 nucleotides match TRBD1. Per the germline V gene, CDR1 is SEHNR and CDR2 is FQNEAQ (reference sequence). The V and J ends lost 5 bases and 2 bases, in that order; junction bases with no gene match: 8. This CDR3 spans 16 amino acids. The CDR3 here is CASSPPTGFNTGELFF. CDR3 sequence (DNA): TGTGCCAGCAGCCCCCCGACAGGGTTTAACACCGGGGAGCTGTTTTTT.

The CDR3 sequence is CASSQDQGLSLETQYF. CDR3 in DNA: TGTGCCAGCAGCCAAGACCAGGGCCTCAGCCTAGAGACCCAGTACTTC. The genes are TRBV3-1 (or the pseudogene TRBV3-2) and TRBJ2-5, with TRBD1 as a possible D gene (5 bases). CDR1 is LGHDT and CDR2 is YNNKEL in the germline V gene (reference sequence). The CDR3 is made up of 16 amino acids. Deletions cut 0 bases from V and 4 bases from J, with 15 bases between.

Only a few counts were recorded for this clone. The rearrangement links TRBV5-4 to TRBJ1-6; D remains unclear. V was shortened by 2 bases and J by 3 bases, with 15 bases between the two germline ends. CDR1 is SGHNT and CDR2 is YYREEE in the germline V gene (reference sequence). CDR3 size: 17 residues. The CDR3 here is CASSLNEEGLYNSPLHF. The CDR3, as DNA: TGTGCCAGCAGCTTAAACGAGGAGGGCCTCTATAATTCACCCCTCCACTTT.

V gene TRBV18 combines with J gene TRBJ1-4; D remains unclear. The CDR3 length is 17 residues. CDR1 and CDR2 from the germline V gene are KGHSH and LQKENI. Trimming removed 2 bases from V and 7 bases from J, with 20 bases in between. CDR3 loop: CASSPVGGSLATEKLFF. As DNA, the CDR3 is TGTGCCAGCTCACCAGTTGGAGGGTCCCTGGCGACTGAAAAACTGTTTTTT.

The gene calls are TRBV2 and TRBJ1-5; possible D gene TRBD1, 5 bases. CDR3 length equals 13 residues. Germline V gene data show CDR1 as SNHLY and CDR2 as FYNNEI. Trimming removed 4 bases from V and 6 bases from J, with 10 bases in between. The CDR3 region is CASSVLTVQPQHF. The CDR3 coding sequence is TGTGCCAGCAGTGTCCTGACAGTTCAGCCCCAGCATTTT. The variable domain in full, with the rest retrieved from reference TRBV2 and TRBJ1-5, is EPEVTQTPSHQVTQMGQEVILRCVPISNHLYFYWYRQILGQKVEFLVSFYNNEISEKSEIFDDQFSVERPDGSNFTLKIRSTKLEDSAMYFCASSVLTVQPQHFGDGTRLSIL.

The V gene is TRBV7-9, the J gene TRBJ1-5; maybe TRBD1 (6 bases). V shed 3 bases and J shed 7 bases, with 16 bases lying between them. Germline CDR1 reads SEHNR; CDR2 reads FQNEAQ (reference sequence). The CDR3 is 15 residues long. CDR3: CASSFATGSAQPQHF. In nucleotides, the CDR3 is TGTGCCAGCAGCTTTGCAACAGGGTCAGCCCAGCCCCAGCATTTT. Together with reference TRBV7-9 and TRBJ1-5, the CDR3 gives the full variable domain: DTGVSQNPRHKITKRGQNVTFRCDPISEHNRLYWYRQTLGQGPEFLTYFQNEAQLEKSRLLSDRFSAERPKGSFSTLEIQRTEQGDSAMYLCASSFATGSAQPQHFGDGTRLSIL.

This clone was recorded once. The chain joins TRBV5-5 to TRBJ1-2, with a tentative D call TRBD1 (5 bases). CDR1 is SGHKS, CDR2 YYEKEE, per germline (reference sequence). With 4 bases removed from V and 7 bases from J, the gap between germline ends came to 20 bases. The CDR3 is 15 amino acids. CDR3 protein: CASSQEGRVGLGYTF. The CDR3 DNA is TGTGCCAGCAGCCAGGAGGGGAGGGTGGGGCTTGGCTACACCTTC.

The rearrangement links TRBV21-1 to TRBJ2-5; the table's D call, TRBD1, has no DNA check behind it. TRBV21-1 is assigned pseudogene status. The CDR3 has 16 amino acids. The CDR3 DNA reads TGTGCCAGCAGCAGTAAACAGGGGGCGAAGGGACAGACCCAGTACTTC. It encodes CASSSKQGAKGQTQYF.

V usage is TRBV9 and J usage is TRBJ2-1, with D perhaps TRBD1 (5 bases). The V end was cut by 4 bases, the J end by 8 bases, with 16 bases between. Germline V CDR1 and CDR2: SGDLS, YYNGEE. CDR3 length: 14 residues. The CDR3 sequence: CASSFVGASDEQFF. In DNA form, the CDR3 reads TGTGCCAGCAGCTTCGTAGGGGCAAGCGATGAGCAGTTCTTC. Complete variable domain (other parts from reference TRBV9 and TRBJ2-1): DSGVTQTPKHLITATGQRVTLRCSPRSGDLSVYWYQQSLDQGLQFLIQYYNGEERAKGNILERFSAQQFPDLHSELNLSSLELGDSALYFCASSFVGASDEQFFGPGTRLTVL.

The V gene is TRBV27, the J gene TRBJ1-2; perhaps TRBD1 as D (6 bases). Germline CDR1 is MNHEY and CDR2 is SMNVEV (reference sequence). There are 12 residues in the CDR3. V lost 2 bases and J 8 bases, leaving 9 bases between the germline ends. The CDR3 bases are TGTGCCAGCAGTTTAGGGGGCGCGGGCTACACCTTC. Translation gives CASSLGGAGYTF.

This CDR3 reads CASSLRGYGYTF. The CDR3 nucleotides are TGTGCCAGCAGTTTGCGGGGGTATGGCTACACCTTC. This chain joins TRBV12-3 or TRBV12-4 and TRBJ1-2; D possibly corresponds to TRBD1 (5 bases). V was shortened by 3 bases and J by 5 bases, with 7 bases between the two germline ends. The CDR3 contains 12 residues.

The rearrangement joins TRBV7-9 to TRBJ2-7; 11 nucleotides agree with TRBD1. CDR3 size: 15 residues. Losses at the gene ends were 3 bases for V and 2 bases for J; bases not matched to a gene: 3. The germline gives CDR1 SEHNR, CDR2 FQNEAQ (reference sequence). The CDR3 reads CASSFGTGGAYEQYF. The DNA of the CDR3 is TGTGCCAGCAGCTTCGGGACAGGGGGGGCCTACGAGCAGTACTTC.

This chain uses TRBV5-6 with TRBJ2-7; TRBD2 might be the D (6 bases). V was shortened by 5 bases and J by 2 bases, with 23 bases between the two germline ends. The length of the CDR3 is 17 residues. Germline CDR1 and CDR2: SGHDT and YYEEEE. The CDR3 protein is CASSYRSSGTAAYEQYF. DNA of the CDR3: TGTGCCAGCAGTTACCGTAGTTCCGGGACTGCTGCCTACGAGCAGTACTTC. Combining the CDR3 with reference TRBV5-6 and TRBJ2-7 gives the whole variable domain DAGVTQSPTHLIKTRGQQVTLRCSPKSGHDTVSWYQQALGQGPQFIFQYYEEEERQRGNFPDRFSGHQFPNYSSELNVNALLLGDSALYLCASSYRSSGTAAYEQYFGPGTRLTVT.

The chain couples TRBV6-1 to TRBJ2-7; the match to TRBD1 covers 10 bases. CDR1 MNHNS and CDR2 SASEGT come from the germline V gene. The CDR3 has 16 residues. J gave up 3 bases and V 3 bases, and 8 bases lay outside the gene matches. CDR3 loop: CASSEWTGGTFYEQYF. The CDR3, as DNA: TGTGCCAGCAGTGAGTGGACAGGGGGGACCTTCTACGAGCAGTACTTC.

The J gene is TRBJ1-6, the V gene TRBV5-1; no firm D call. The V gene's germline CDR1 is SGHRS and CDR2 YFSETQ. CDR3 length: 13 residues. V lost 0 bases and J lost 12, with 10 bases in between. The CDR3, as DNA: TGCGCCAGCAGCTTGGTTTTGACTAGACCCCTCCACTTT. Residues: CASSLVLTRPLHF.

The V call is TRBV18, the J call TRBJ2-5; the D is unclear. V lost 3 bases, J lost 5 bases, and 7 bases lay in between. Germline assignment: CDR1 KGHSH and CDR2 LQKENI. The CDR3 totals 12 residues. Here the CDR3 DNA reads TGTGCCAGCTCACCCGCGTCCGAGACCCAGTACTTC. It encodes CASSPASETQYF.

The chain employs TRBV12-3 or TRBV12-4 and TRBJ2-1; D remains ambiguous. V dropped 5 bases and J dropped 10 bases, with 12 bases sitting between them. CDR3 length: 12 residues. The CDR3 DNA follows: TGTGCCAGCAGTCTAATGAATACGGAGCAGTTCTTC. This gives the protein CASSLMNTEQFF.

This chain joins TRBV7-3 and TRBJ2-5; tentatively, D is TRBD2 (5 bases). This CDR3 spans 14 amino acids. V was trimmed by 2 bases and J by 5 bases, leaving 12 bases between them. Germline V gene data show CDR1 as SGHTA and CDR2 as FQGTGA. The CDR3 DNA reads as TGTGCCAGCAGCTTACTCGGGGTCGGTGAGACCCAGTACTTC. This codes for CASSLLGVGETQYF.

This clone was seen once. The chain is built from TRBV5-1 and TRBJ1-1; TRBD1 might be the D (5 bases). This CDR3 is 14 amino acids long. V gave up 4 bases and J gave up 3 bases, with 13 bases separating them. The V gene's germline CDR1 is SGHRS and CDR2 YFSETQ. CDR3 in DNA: TGCGCCAGCAGCCTTACTGGGGGGGACACTGAAGCTTTCTTT. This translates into CASSLTGGDTEAFF.

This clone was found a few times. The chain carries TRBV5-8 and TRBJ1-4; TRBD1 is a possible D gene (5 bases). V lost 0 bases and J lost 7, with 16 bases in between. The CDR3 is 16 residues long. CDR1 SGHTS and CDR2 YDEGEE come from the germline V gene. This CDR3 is CASSLGQRGVSEKLFF. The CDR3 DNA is TGTGCCAGCAGCTTGGGACAGCGGGGCGTTTCTGAAAAACTGTTTTTT.

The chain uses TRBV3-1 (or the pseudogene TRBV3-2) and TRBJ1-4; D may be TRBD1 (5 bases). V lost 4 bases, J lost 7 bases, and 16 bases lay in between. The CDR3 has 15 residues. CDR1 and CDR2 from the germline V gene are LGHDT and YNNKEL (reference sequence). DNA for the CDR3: TGTGCCAGCAGCCCTCGTACGGTGGGGGGTGAAAAACTGTTTTTT. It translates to CASSPRTVGGEKLFF.

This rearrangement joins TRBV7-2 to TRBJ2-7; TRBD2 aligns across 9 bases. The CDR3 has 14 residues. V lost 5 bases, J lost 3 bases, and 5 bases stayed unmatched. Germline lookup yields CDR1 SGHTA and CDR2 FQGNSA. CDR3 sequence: CASSVSGGDYEQYF. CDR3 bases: TGTGCCAGCAGCGTTAGCGGGGGAGACTACGAGCAGTACTTC.

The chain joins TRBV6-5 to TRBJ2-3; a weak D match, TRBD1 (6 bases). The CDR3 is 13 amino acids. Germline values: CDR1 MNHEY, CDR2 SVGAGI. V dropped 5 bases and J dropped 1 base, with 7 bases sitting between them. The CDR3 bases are TGTGCCAGCAGTCCAGGGGGCACAGATACGCAGTATTTT. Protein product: CASSPGGTDTQYF.